Below are 32 T cell receptor beta chains sequenced from a single sample in a study of T cells in Graves' hyperthyroidism and ophthalmopathy (dated by TCRdb to about 2019). Library preparation was by multiplex PCR. Sequencing relied on an Illumina HiSeq 2000. TCR beta CDR3 regions were amplified from RNA transcripts. The TCR CDR3 was subjected to a first round of RT-PCR using the HTBI primer set and the Qiagen OneStep RT-PCR kit. The public reads were reanalyzed by TCRdb: fastp trimming at Q25, MiXCR alignment, in-frame beta chains only. Duplicate CDR3 protein sequences are folded into a single record with the most common DNA and genes. The sample records about 350,000 distinct CDR3 sequences, roughly 15% of which are singletons. Around 20% of the sample goes to the ten largest clones. The sample consisted of blood. All receptors come from a woman aged 55-70 years with Graves' ophthalmopathy.

In its sample, this clonotype was seen many times. The V gene is TRBV4-1, the J gene TRBJ2-5; 7 nucleotides align to TRBD1. Per germline, CDR1 MGHRA and CDR2 YSYEKL. V lost 2 bases, J lost 3 bases, and 3 bases stayed unmatched. The CDR3 is made up of 14 amino acids. The CDR3 DNA reads TGCGCCAGCAGCCAACCCGACAGGGAAGAGACCCAGTACTTC. It encodes CASSQPDREETQYF.

This rearrangement joins TRBV7-2 to TRBJ2-6; tentatively, D is TRBD1 or TRBD2 (7 bases each). The CDR3 length is 17 residues. Per the germline V gene, CDR1 is SGHTA and CDR2 is FQGNSA. Trimming took 2 bases from V and 0 from J, leaving 11 bases between them. In nucleotides, the CDR3 is TGTGCCAGCAGCTTACAGGGGGGGGGCTCTGGGGCCAACGTCCTGACTTTC. Residues: CASSLQGGGSGANVLTF. Full variable domain (remainder filled in from reference TRBV7-2 and TRBJ2-6): GAGVSQSPSNKVTEKGKDVELRCDPISGHTALYWYRQSLGQGLEFLIYFQGNSAPDKSGLPSDRFSAERTGGSVSTLTIQRTQQEDSAVYLCASSLQGGGSGANVLTFGAGSRLTVL.

The V call is TRBV6-1, the J call TRBJ2-5; the match to TRBD2 covers 9 bases. CDR1 is MNHNS and CDR2 is SASEGT in the germline V gene. This CDR3 is 13 amino acids long. V lost 8 bases, J lost 7 bases, and 8 bases stayed unmatched. The CDR3 DNA reads as TGTGCCAGCCTGCCGGGACTAGCACGGACCCAGTACTTC. It is translated as CASLPGLARTQYF.

This chain links TRBV24-1 with TRBJ2-7; D possibly corresponds to TRBD2 (6 bases). The CDR3 runs to 13 residues. Germline assignment: CDR1 KGHDR and CDR2 SFDVKD. Deletions cut 0 bases from V and 5 bases from J, with 7 bases between. The CDR3 is CATSDLGEDEQYF. The CDR3 coding sequence is TGTGCCACCAGTGATTTGGGGGAGGACGAGCAGTACTTC.

This clonotype was found many times. This chain uses TRBV11-2 with TRBJ2-1, with TRBD2 matching over 11 bases. The V gene's germline CDR1 is SGHAT and CDR2 FQNNGV. This CDR3 is built from 17 residues. The trim removed 3 bases at V and 4 bases at J, leaving 8 bases unmatched. The CDR3: CASSLLAGLAVYNEQFF. The CDR3 bases are TGTGCCAGCAGCTTGCTCGCGGGACTAGCGGTATACAATGAGCAGTTCTTC.

This clonotype was recorded at least ten times. The gene calls are TRBV20-1 and TRBJ2-3; D gene uncertain. CDR1 is DFQATT and CDR2 is SNEGSKA in the germline V gene (reference sequence). V lost 0 bases and J lost 13, with 5 bases in between. The CDR3 has 9 amino acids. The CDR3 DNA reads TGCAGTGCTAGAGATAGGGAGTATTTT. Protein sequence: CSARDREYF.

This clonotype was found many times. The chain joins TRBV20-1 to TRBJ2-1, with 8 bases that match TRBD2. The CDR3 totals 16 residues. Unmatched junction bases numbered 9, after V lost 0 bases and J lost 5 bases. In germline, CDR1 is DFQATT, CDR2 SNEGSKA (reference sequence). CDR3 protein: CSARDYKKLADNEQFF. CDR3 coding DNA: TGCAGTGCTAGAGATTATAAGAAACTAGCGGACAATGAGCAGTTCTTC.

This clonotype occurred a few times. The V gene is TRBV20-1, the J gene TRBJ2-3; TRBD2 aligns across 12 bases. The CDR3 covers 15 residues. The trim removed 2 bases at V and 2 bases at J, leaving 2 bases unmatched. The germline V gene has CDR1 DFQATT and CDR2 SNEGSKA (reference sequence). In DNA form, the CDR3 reads TGCAGTGCTAGACTAGCGGGAGGGTTCACAGATACGCAGTATTTT. This gives the protein CSARLAGGFTDTQYF.

The table lists this clonotype with many counts. The chain has TRBV18 and TRBJ1-1; D not certain. There are 16 residues in the CDR3. Between the trimmed V and J ends, which lost 2 bases and 0 bases, there was a span of 13 bases. The germline V gene encodes CDR1 KGHSH and CDR2 LQKENI. The CDR3 region has the DNA TGTGCCAGCTCACCAGCTTCTCAGGTCCTGAACACTGAAGCTTTCTTT. It encodes CASSPASQVLNTEAFF. The full variable domain, completed using reference TRBV18 and TRBJ1-1, is NAGVMQNPRHLVRRRGQEARLRCSPMKGHSHVYWYRQLPEEGLKFMVYLQKENIIDESGMPKERFSAEFPKEGPSILRIQQVVRGDSAAYFCASSPASQVLNTEAFFGQGTRLTVV.

This clonotype was seen many times. This chain connects TRBV30 to TRBJ2-3; tentative D call: TRBD1 (5 bases). This CDR3 comprises 14 residues. Trimming removed 7 bases from V and 0 bases from J, with 14 bases in between. Germline V lookup: CDR1 GTSNPN, CDR2 SVGIG (reference sequence). CDR3 protein: CAYQRTPSTDTQYF. CDR3 coding DNA: TGTGCCTACCAAAGGACACCTAGCACAGATACGCAGTATTTT.

This chain uses TRBV6-4 with TRBJ1-6; D might be TRBD1 (5 bases). Looked up from germline, CDR1 is MRHNA and CDR2 is SNTAGT. There are 14 residues in the CDR3. The V and J ends lost 4 bases and 9 bases respectively, with 13 bases between them. The CDR3 loop reads CASSAAGLGSPLHF. CDR3 DNA: TGTGCCAGCAGTGCCGCGGGGCTAGGTTCACCCCTCCACTTT.

The sample holds many counts of this clonotype. The chain couples TRBV20-1 to TRBJ1-5; D call uncertain. Trimming cost V 0 bases and J 0 bases, with 6 bases left between them. CDR1 and CDR2 from the germline V gene are DFQATT and SNEGSKA (reference sequence). The length of the CDR3 is 14 residues. The CDR3 DNA is TGCAGTGCTAGAGAGGGAAATAGCAATCAGCCCCAGCATTTT. Translation: CSAREGNSNQPQHF.

The V gene is TRBV9, the J gene TRBJ2-7, with D hard to call. The germline gives CDR1 SGDLS, CDR2 YYNGEE. The ends were cut back, 0 bases at V and 1 base at J, with 11 bases in the middle. The CDR3 has 15 amino acids. CDR3 bases: TGTGCCAGCAGCGTAGGGGTAGCTTATTCCTACGAGCAGTACTTC. This translates into CASSVGVAYSYEQYF.

This clonotype was seen ten or more times. This sequence joins TRBV9 and TRBJ2-7; 8 nucleotides align to TRBD2. The CDR3 runs to 14 residues. V shed 4 bases and J 0 bases; nucleotides not matched to a gene: 3. Germline assignment: CDR1 SGDLS and CDR2 YYNGEE. CDR3 region: CASSSGTSSYEQYF. Written as DNA, the CDR3 is TGTGCCAGCAGCTCCGGGACTAGCTCCTACGAGCAGTACTTC.

The chain links TRBV3-1 to TRBJ2-2; 10 bases map to TRBD2. The CDR3 covers 15 residues. J gave up 6 bases and V 2 bases, and 3 bases lay outside the gene matches. Germline-derived CDR1 and CDR2 are LGHDT and YNNKEL (reference sequence). CDR3 in amino acids: CASSQIGLAAGELFF. In nucleotides, the CDR3 is TGTGCCAGCAGCCAAATTGGACTAGCGGCCGGGGAGCTGTTTTTT.

This clonotype was counted many times. This chain joins TRBV3-1 and TRBJ2-7; D gene uncertain. Germline V lookup: CDR1 LGHDT, CDR2 YNNKEL (reference sequence). The CDR3 contains 14 residues. V was shortened by 0 bases and J by 2 bases, with 8 bases between the two germline ends. In DNA, the CDR3 is TGTGCCAGCAGCCAAGATGTGGTCGCCTACGAGCAGTACTTC. Translation: CASSQDVVAYEQYF.

The genes are TRBV6-1 and TRBJ1-4, with 9 bases that match TRBD1. V dropped 5 bases and J dropped 7; count of bases not matched to a gene: 8. This CDR3 comprises 15 residues. CDR1 and CDR2 from the germline V gene are MNHNS and SASEGT. CDR3 in amino acids: CASSYPGQGVEKLFF. The CDR3 nucleotides read TGTGCCAGCAGTTATCCGGGACAGGGCGTTGAAAAACTGTTTTTT.

This clonotype showed up many times. The J gene is TRBJ2-1, the V gene TRBV18, with 7 bases lining up with TRBD2. J was trimmed by 3 bases and V by 3 bases; bases with no gene match: 8. The CDR3 consists of 16 residues. Germline loops: CDR1 KGHSH, CDR2 LQKENI. The CDR3 region is CASSPISGNLYNEQFF. The DNA for the CDR3 is TGTGCCAGCTCACCCATAAGCGGGAACCTCTACAATGAGCAGTTCTTC.

In its sample, this clonotype was seen many times. The chain is built from TRBV9 and TRBJ2-3; unclear D gene. V was shortened by 4 bases and J by 0 bases, with 15 bases between the two germline ends. The CDR3 has 16 amino acids. Germline CDR1 and CDR2: SGDLS and YYNGEE. The CDR3 DNA follows: TGTGCCAGCAGCCCCCTCATTTCTCCGAGCACAGATACGCAGTATTTT. Translated, it gives CASSPLISPSTDTQYF.

The V call is TRBV29-1, the J call TRBJ2-5; D not resolved. Germline CDR1 SQVTM, CDR2 ANQGSEA. V was clipped by 0 bases and J by 13 bases, with 15 bases between them. This CDR3 contains 12 residues. The CDR3 here is CSVEDLARRLYF. CDR3 in DNA: TGCAGCGTTGAAGATCTGGCTAGGAGATTGTACTTC.

The rearrangement links TRBV9 to TRBJ2-2; weak D call: TRBD1 (6 bases). Per germline, CDR1 SGDLS and CDR2 YYNGEE. The length of the CDR3 is 14 residues. Trimming cost V 1 base and J 3 bases, with 7 bases left between them. This CDR3 reads CASSVRQDTGELFF. The CDR3 nucleotides read TGTGCCAGCAGCGTACGACAGGACACCGGGGAGCTGTTTTTT.

The chain recombines TRBV3-1 with TRBJ1-5; possibly TRBD1 for D (5 bases). The germline V gene has CDR1 LGHDT and CDR2 YNNKEL (reference sequence). The CDR3 is 16 residues long. V lost 0 bases and J lost 2, with 11 bases in between. The CDR3 sequence is CASSQEGGGGNQPQHF. The CDR3 DNA reads as TGTGCCAGCAGCCAAGAAGGTGGGGGAGGCAATCAGCCCCAGCATTTT.

This clonotype was seen repeatedly, ten times or more. The gene calls are TRBV12-5 and TRBJ2-2; 8 bases line up with TRBD2. The length of the CDR3 is 16 residues. The germline gives CDR1 LGHNT, CDR2 FRNRAP. V lost 5 bases to trimming and J lost 1 base; unmatched junction nucleotides: 6. The CDR3: CASGPRGGENTGELFF. The CDR3 DNA follows: TGTGCTAGTGGTCCCCGGGGGGGGGAGAACACCGGGGAGCTGTTTTTT.

In its sample, this clonotype was seen many times. The rearrangement links TRBV28 to TRBJ2-4; possibly TRBD1 for D (8 bases). Between the trimmed V and J ends, which lost 6 bases and 8 bases, there was a span of 14 bases. Germline assignment: CDR1 MDHEN and CDR2 SYDVKM. The length of the CDR3 is 13 residues. The CDR3 DNA reads TGTGCCAGCAGATCACAGGGGGGGGACATTCAGTACTTC. Protein sequence: CASRSQGGDIQYF.

This clonotype has at least ten counts. A read error is possible here, since a much larger clone lies one base away. V is TRBV5-1 and J is TRBJ1-1; D uncertain. The V end was cut by 1 base, the J end by 1 base, with 5 bases between. There are 13 residues in the CDR3. Germline assignment: CDR1 SGHRS and CDR2 YFSETQ. The CDR3 is CASSLHQNTEAFF. DNA for the CDR3: TGCGCCAGCAGCTTGCATCAGAACACTGAAGCTTTCTTT.

The sample holds many counts of this clonotype. This chain links TRBV24-1 with TRBJ2-1, with 14 nucleotides matching TRBD2. CDR3 length: 18 amino acids. Germline lookup yields CDR1 KGHDR and CDR2 SFDVKD. The J segment lost 3 bases and the V segment lost 7 bases, leaving 10 bases of the junction unmatched. For the CDR3, the DNA is TGTGCCACCAGCGAGAGGGGACTAGCGGGAGTTGGCTACAATGAGCAGTTCTTC. As protein: CATSERGLAGVGYNEQFF.

Ten or more counts support this clonotype. The V gene is TRBV7-8, the J gene TRBJ2-7, with D possibly being TRBD2 (5 bases). The V and J ends lost 5 bases and 3 bases respectively, with 20 bases between them. The CDR3 is 16 amino acids. Germline CDR1 is SGHVS and CDR2 is FQNEAQ. The DNA of the CDR3 is TGTGCCAGCAGCAAAGCCCTGGGCGGGTTATACTACGAGCAGTACTTC. Translating gives CASSKALGGLYYEQYF.

The genes are TRBV12-3 or TRBV12-4 and TRBJ2-1; D gene uncertain. V dropped 11 bases and J dropped 11 bases, with 16 bases sitting between them. The CDR3 sequence is 11 residues long. As DNA, the CDR3 is TGTGCCCGCTGGGCCTGGTTAAAGCAGTTCTTC. It is translated as CARWAWLKQFF.

The V and J genes are TRBV14 and TRBJ1-6; 8 bases line up with TRBD1. Trimming at V came to 6 bases and at J to 9 bases, leaving 13 bases not matched to a gene. Germline V lookup: CDR1 SGHDN, CDR2 FVKESK. CDR3 length equals 16 residues. The CDR3 reads CASSLARGPVISPLHF. CDR3 sequence (DNA): TGTGCCAGCAGTCTCGCCAGGGGGCCGGTTATTTCACCCCTCCACTTT. Full variable domain (remainder filled in from reference TRBV14 and TRBJ1-6): EAGVTQFPSHSVIEKGQTVTLRCDPISGHDNLYWYRRVMGKEIKFLLHFVKESKQDESGMPNNRFLAERTGGTYSTLKVQPAELEDSGVYFCASSLARGPVISPLHFGNGTRLTVT.

This clonotype was counted many times. This chain uses TRBV7-8 with TRBJ1-1; weak D call: TRBD1 (5 bases). CDR3 size: 14 residues. The germline gives CDR1 SGHVS, CDR2 FQNEAQ. Trimming cost V 3 bases and J 3 bases, with 11 bases left between them. The CDR3 protein is CASSFGTLDTEAFF. In DNA form, the CDR3 reads TGTGCCAGCAGCTTTGGGACCCTTGACACTGAAGCTTTCTTT.

This clonotype was observed at least ten times. The chain links TRBV3-1 to TRBJ2-1; 9 bases line up with TRBD2. This CDR3 has 19 amino acids. Unmatched junction bases numbered 11, after V lost 0 bases and J lost 2 bases. Germline V gene data show CDR1 as LGHDT and CDR2 as YNNKEL (reference sequence). For the CDR3, the DNA is TGTGCCAGCAGCCAAGATCCGGTAACTAGCGGGTATGCCTACAATGAGCAGTTCTTC. Protein: CASSQDPVTSGYAYNEQFF.

This clonotype was seen only a few times. The gene calls are TRBV19 and TRBJ1-1; 9 nucleotides line up with TRBD1. Germline V gene lookup returns CDR1 LNHDA and CDR2 SQIVND (reference sequence). Unmatched junction bases numbered 7, after V lost 5 bases and J lost 6 bases. The CDR3 runs to 14 residues. In DNA, the CDR3 is TGTGCCAGTAGTGGGGTGGGACAGGGCGCTGAAGCTTTCTTT. This encodes CASSGVGQGAEAFF.